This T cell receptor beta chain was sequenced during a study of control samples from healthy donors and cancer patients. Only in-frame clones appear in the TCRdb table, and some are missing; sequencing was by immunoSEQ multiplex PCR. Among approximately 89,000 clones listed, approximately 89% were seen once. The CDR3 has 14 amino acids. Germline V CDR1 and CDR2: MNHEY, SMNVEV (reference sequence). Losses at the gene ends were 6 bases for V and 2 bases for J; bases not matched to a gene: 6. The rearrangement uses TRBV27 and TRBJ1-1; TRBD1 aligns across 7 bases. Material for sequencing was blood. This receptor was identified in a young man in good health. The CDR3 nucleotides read TGTGCCAGCAGGCGGACAGGCTCTAACACTGAAGCTTTCTTT. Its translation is CASRRTGSNTEAFF.